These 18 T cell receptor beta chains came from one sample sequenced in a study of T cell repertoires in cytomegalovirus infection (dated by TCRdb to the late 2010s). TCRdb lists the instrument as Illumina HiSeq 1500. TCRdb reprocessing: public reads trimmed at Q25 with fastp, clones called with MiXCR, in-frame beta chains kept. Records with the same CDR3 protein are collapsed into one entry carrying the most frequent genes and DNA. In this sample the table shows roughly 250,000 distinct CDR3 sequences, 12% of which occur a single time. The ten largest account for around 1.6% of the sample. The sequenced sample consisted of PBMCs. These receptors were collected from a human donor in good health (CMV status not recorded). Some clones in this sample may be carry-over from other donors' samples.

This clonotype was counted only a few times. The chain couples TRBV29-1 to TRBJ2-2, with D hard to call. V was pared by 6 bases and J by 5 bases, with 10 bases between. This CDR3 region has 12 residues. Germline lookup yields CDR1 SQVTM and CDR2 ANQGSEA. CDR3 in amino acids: CSVAEPTGELFF. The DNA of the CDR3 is TGCAGCGTCGCCGAGCCAACCGGGGAGCTGTTTTTT.

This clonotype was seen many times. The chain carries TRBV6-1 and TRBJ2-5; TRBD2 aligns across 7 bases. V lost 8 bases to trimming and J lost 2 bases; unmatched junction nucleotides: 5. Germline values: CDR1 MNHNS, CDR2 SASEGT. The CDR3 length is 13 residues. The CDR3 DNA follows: TGTGCCAGCGAGGCTAGCGGACAAGAGACCCAGTACTTC. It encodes CASEASGQETQYF.

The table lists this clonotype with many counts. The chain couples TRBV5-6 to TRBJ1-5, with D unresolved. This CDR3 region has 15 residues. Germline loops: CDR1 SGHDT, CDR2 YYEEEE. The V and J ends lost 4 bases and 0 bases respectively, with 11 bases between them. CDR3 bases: TGTGCCAGCAGCAGTGGACTGTATAGCAATCAGCCCCAGCATTTT. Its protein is CASSSGLYSNQPQHF.

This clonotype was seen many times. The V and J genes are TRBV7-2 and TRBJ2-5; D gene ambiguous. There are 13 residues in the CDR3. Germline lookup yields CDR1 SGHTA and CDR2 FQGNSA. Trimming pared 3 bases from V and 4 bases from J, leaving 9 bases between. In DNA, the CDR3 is TGTGCCAGCAGCTTTAGGGAAGGAGAGACCCAGTACTTC. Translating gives CASSFREGETQYF.

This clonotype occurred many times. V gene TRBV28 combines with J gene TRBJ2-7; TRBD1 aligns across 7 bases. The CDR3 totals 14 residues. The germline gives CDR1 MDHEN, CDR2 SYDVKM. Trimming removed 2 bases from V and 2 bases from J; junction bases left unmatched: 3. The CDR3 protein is CASSLEGGAYEQYF. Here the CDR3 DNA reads TGTGCCAGCAGTTTAGAAGGGGGCGCCTACGAGCAGTACTTC.

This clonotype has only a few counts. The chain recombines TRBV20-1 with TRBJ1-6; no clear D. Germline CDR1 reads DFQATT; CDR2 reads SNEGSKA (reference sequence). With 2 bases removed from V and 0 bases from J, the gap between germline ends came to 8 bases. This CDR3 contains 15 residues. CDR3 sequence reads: CSARIGSSYNSPLHF. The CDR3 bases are TGCAGTGCTAGAATAGGGAGCTCCTATAATTCACCCCTCCACTTT.

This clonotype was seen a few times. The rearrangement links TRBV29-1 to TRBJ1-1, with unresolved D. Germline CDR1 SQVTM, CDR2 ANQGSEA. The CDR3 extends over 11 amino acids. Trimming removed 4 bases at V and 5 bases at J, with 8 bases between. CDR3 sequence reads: CSVGFATEAFF. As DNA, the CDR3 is TGCAGCGTTGGATTTGCGACTGAAGCTTTCTTT.

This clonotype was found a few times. In nucleotides, the CDR3 is TGCAGTGCCTTGGGACAGGGAATCAATCAGCCCCAGCATTTT. This gives the protein CSALGQGINQPQHF. The rearrangement joins TRBV20-1 to TRBJ1-5; 9 bases line up with TRBD1. This CDR3 has 14 amino acids. Trimming at V came to 6 bases and at J to 3 bases, leaving 6 bases not matched to a gene. From germline, CDR1 is DFQATT and CDR2 SNEGSKA (reference sequence).

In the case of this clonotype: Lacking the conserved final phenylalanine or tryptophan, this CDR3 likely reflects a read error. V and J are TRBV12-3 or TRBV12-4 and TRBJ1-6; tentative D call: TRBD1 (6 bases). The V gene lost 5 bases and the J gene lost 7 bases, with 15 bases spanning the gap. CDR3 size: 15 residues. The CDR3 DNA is TGTGCCAGCAGTCCGCAGTGGGGGCGGAATTCACCCCTCCACCTT. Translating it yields CASSPQWGRNSPLHL.

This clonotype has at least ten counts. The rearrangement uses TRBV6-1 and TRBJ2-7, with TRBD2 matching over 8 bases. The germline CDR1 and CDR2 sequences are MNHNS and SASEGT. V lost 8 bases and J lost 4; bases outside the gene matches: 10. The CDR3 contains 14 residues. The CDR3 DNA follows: TGTGCCAGCGTTCGGAGCGGGAGCGGATACGAGCAGTACTTC. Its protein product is CASVRSGSGYEQYF.

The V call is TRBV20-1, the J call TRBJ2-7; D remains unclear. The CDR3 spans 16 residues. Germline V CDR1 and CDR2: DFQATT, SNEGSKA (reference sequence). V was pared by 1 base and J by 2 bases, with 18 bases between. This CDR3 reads CSARGQSGGGTYEQYF. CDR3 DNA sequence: TGCAGTGCTAGAGGTCAGTCGGGCGGCGGAACCTACGAGCAGTACTTC.

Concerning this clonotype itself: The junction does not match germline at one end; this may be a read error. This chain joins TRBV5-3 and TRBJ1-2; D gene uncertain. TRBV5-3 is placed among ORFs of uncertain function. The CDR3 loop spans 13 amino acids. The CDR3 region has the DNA TGTGCCAGCAGCTTCAAAGGGTCAGATGGCTACACCTTC. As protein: CASSFKGSDGYTF.

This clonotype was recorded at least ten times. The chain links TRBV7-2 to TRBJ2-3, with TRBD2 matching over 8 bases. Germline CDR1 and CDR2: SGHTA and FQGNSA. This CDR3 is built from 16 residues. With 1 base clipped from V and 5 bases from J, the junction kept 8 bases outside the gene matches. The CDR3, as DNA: TGTGCCAGCAGCTTAGAACGACGGGGGGGCCGAGATACGCAGTATTTT. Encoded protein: CASSLERRGGRDTQYF. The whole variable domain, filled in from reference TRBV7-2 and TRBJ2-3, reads GAGVSQSPSNKVTEKGKDVELRCDPISGHTALYWYRQSLGQGLEFLIYFQGNSAPDKSGLPSDRFSAERTGGSVSTLTIQRTQQEDSAVYLCASSLERRGGRDTQYFGPGTRLTVL.

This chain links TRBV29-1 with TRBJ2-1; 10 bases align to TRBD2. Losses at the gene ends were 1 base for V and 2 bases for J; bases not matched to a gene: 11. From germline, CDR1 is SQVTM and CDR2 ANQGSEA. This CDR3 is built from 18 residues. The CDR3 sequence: CSVEGGAGSGGTYNEQFF. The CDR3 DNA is TGCAGCGTTGAAGGGGGCGCAGGTAGCGGGGGGACCTACAATGAGCAGTTCTTC.

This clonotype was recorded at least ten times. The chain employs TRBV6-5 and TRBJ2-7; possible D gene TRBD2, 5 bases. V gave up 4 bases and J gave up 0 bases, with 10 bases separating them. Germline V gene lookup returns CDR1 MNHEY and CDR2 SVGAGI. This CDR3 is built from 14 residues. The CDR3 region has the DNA TGTGCCAGCAGTTCTACCCGGGGCTCCTACGAGCAGTACTTC. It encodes CASSSTRGSYEQYF.

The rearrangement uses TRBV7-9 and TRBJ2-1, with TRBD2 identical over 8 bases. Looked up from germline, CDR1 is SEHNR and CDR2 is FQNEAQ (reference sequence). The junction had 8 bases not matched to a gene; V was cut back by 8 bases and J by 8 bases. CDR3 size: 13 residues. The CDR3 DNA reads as TGTGCCAGCGCTCGGGAGGGGCCACATGAGCAGTTCTTC. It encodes CASAREGPHEQFF.

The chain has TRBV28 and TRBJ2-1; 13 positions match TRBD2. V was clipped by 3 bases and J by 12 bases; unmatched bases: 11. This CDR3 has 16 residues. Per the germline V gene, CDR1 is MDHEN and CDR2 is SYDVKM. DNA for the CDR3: TGTGCCAGCAGTTTGCAGACTAGCGGGAGGTGGCATGTGCAGTTCTTC. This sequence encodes CASSLQTSGRWHVQFF. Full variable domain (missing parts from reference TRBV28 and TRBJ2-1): DVKVTQSSRYLVKRTGEKVFLECVQDMDHENMFWYRQDPGLGLRLIYFSYDVKMKEKGDIPEGYSVSREKKERFSLILESASTNQTSMYLCASSLQTSGRWHVQFFGPGTRLTVL.

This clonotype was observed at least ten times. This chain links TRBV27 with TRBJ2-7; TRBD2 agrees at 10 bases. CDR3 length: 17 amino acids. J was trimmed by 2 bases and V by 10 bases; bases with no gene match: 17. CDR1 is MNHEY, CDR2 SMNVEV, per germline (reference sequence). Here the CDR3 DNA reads TGTGCCACCACAACTTTAACTCTAGCGGGAGTCCCCTACGAGCAGTACTTC. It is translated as CATTTLTLAGVPYEQYF.